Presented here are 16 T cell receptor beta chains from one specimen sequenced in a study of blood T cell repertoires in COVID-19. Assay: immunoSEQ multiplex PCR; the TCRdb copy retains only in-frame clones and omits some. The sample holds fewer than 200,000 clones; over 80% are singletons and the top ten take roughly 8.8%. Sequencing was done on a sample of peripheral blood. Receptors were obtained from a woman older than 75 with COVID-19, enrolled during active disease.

CDR3 amino acids: CASSHGGVAGELFF. The CDR3 DNA reads TGTGCCAGCAGCCACGGGGGTGTCGCCGGGGAGCTGTTTTTT. The gene calls are TRBV11-3 and TRBJ2-2, with a weak D call TRBD2 (6 bases). This CDR3 spans 14 amino acids. Per the germline V gene, CDR1 is SGHNT and CDR2 is YENEEA. The V end was cut by 5 bases, the J end by 6 bases, with 13 bases between. The full variable domain, in which reference TRBV11-3 and TRBJ2-2 provide the parts outside the CDR3, is EAGVVQSPRYKIIEKKQPVAFWCNPISGHNTLYWYLQNLGQGPELLIRYENEEAVDDSQLPKDRFSAERLKGVDSTLKIQPAELGDSAVYLCASSHGGVAGELFFGEGSRLTVL.

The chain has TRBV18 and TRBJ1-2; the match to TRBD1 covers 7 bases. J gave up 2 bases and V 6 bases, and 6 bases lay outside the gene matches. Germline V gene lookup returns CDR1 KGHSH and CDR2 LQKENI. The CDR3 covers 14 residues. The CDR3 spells CASSPGQANYGYTF. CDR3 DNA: TGTGCCAGCTCTCCCGGACAGGCGAACTATGGCTACACCTTC.

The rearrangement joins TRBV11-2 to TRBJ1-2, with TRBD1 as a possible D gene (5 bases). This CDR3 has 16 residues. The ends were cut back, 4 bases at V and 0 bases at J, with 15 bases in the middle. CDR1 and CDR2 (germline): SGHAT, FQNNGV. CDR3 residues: CASSSLYTGANYGYTF. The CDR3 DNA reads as TGTGCCAGCAGCTCGCTTTATACAGGAGCTAACTATGGCTACACCTTC.

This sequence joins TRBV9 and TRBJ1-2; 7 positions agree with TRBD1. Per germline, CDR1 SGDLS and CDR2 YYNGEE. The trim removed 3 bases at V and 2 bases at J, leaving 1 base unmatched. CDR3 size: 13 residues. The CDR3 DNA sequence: TGTGCCAGCAGCGACAGGGGAAACTATGGCTACACCTTC. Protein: CASSDRGNYGYTF.

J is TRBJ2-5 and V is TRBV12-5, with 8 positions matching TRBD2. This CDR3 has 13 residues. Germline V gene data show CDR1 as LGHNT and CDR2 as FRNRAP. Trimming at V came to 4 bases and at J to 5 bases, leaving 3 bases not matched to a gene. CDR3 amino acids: CASGSSGSETQYF. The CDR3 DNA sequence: TGTGCTAGTGGTTCGAGCGGGAGCGAGACCCAGTACTTC.

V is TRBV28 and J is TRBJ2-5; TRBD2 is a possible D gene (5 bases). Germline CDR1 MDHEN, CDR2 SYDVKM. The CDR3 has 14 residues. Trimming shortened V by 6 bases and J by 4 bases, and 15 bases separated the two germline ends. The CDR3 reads CASRPDHRGETQYF. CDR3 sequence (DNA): TGTGCCAGCAGGCCGGACCACCGGGGAGAGACCCAGTACTTC.

The CDR3 DNA sequence: TGTGCCAGTAGTATTTATCGGGATCAGCCCCAGCATTTT. This codes for CASSIYRDQPQHF. V is TRBV19 and J is TRBJ1-5; D ambiguous. Trimming cost V 3 bases and J 5 bases, with 8 bases left between them. Germline V gene data show CDR1 as LNHDA and CDR2 as SQIVND (reference sequence). The CDR3 contains 13 residues.

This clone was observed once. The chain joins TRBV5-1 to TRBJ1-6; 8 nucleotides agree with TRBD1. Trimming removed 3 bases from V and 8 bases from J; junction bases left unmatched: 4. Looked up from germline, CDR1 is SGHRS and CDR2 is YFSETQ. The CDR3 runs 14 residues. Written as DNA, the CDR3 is TGCGCCAGCAGCTGGGACAGGACCGATTCACCCCTCCACTTT. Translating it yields CASSWDRTDSPLHF.

The CDR3 DNA reads TGTGCCAGCAGCCCTGGACAGGGGTATCAGCCCCAGCATTTT. As protein: CASSPGQGYQPQHF. The chain is built from TRBV7-2 and TRBJ1-5; 9 bases line up with TRBD1. CDR3 length: 14 residues. Germline assignment: CDR1 SGHTA and CDR2 FQGNSA. V lost 5 bases to trimming and J lost 5 bases; unmatched junction nucleotides: 4.

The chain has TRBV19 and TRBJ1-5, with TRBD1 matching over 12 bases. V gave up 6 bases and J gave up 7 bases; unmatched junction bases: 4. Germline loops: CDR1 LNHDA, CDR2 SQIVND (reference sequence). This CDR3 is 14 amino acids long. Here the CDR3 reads CASSGTGGWQPQHF. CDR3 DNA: TGTGCCAGTAGCGGGACAGGGGGCTGGCAGCCCCAGCATTTT. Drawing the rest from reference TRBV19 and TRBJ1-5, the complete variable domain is DGGITQSPKYLFRKEGQNVTLSCEQNLNHDAMYWYRQDPGQGLRLIYYSQIVNDFQKGDIAEGYSVSREKKESFPLTVTSAQKNPTAFYLCASSGTGGWQPQHFGDGTRLSIL.

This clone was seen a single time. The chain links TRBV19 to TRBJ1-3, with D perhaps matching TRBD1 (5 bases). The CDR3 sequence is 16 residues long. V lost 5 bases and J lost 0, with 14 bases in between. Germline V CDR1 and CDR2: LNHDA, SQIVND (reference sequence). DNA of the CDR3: TGTGCCAGTAGTGCGGGACTTTTTCACTCTGGAAACACCATATATTTT. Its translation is CASSAGLFHSGNTIYF.

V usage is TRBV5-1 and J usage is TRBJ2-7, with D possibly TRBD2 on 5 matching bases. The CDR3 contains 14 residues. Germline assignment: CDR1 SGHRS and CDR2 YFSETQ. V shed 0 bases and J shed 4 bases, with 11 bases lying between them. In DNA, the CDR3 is TGCGCCAGCAGCTTGGTGTCCGGGGTATACGAGCAGTACTTC. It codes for CASSLVSGVYEQYF.

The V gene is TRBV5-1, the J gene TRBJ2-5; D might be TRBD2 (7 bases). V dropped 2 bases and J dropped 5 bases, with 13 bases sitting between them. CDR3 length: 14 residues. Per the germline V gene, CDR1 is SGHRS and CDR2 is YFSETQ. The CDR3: CASSFLGGVETQYF. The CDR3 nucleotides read TGCGCCAGCAGCTTTTTAGGGGGGGTGGAGACCCAGTACTTC.

CDR3 protein: CASSNRVVGTGELFF. CDR3 bases: TGTGCCAGCAGCAACAGGGTTGTTGGCACCGGGGAGCTGTTTTTT. The chain employs TRBV3-1 (or the pseudogene TRBV3-2) and TRBJ2-2; maybe TRBD1 (6 bases). The CDR3 spans 15 residues. The V gene's germline CDR1 is LGHDT and CDR2 YNNKEL (reference sequence). With 5 bases removed from V and 4 bases from J, the gap between germline ends came to 14 bases.

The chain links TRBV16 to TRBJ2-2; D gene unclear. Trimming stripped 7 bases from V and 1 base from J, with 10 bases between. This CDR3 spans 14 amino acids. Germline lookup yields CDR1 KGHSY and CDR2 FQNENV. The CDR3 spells CASTPEWNTGELFF. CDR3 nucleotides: TGTGCCAGCACCCCGGAGTGGAACACCGGGGAGCTGTTTTTT.

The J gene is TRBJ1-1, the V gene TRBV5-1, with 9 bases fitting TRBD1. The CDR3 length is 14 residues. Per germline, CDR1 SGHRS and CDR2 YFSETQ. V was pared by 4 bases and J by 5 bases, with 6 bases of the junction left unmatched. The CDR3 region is CASSEPGTGTEAFF. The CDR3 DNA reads TGCGCCAGCAGCGAACCCGGGACAGGGACTGAAGCTTTCTTT. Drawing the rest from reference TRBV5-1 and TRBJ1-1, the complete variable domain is KAGVTQTPRYLIKTRGQQVTLSCSPISGHRSVSWYQQTPGQGLQFLFEYFSETQRNKGNFPGRFSGRQFSNSRSEMNVSTLELGDSALYLCASSEPGTGTEAFFGQGTRLTVV.